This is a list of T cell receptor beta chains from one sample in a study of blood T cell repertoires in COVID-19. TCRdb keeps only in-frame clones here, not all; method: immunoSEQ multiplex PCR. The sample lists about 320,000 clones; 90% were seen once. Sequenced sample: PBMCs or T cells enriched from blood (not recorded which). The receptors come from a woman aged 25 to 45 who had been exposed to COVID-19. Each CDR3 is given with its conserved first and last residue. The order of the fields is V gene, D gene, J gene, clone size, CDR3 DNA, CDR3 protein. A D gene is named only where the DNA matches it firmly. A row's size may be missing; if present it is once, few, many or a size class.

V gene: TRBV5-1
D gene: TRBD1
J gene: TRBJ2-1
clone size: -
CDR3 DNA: TGCGCCAGCCAAGACAGGGCATACTACAATGAGCAGTTCTTC
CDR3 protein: CASQDRAYYNEQFF

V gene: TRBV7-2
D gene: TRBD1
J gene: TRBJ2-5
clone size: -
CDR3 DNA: TGTGCCAGCAGCTTACGGGTGGTCAGGGGGCTCAAAGAGACCCAGTACTTC
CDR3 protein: CASSLRVVRGLKETQYF

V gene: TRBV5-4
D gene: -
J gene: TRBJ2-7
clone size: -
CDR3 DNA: TGTGCCAGCAGCCGGGAAATTTCCTCACCCTCCGAGCAGTACTTC
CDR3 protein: CASSREISSPSEQYF

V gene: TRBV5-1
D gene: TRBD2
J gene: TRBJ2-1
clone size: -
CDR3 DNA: TGCGCCAGCAGCCTGGAAGGCGGGGGGGTAGGGAATGAGCAGTTCTTC
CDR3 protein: CASSLEGGGVGNEQFF

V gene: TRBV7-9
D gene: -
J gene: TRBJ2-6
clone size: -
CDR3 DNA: TGTGCCAGCAGCTTTATTGCCCAGTCTGGGGCCAACGTCCTGACTTTC
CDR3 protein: CASSFIAQSGANVLTF

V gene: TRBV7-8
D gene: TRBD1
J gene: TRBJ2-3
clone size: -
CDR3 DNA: TGTGCCAGCAGCCAACAGGGGAATACGCAGTATTTT
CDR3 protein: CASSQQGNTQYF

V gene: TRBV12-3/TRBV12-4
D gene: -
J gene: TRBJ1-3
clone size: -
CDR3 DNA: TGTGCCAGCAGCCGCGACTCTGGAAACACCATATATTTT
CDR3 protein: CASSRDSGNTIYF

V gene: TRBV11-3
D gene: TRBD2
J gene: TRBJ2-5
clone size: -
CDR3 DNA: TGTGCCAGCAGCGCGCGGACTAGCGGGGGGCCCGATCAAGAGACCCAGTACTTC
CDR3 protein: CASSARTSGGPDQETQYF

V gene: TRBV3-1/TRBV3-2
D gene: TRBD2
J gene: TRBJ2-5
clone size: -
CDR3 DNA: TGTGCCAGCAGCCAAATCACTAGCGGGGGAGGGGACCAGTACTTC
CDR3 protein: CASSQITSGGGDQYF

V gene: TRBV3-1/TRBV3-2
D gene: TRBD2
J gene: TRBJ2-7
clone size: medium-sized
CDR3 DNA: TGTGCCAGCAGCCTGGGACTAGCGGGGGCCCTTAGCGAGCAGTACTTC
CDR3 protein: CASSLGLAGALSEQYF

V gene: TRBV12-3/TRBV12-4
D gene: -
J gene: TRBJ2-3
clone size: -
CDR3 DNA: TGTGCCAGCAGTATGACAGTTATAGATACGCAGTATTTT
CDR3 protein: CASSMTVIDTQYF

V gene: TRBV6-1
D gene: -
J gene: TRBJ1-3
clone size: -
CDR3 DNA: TGTGCCAGCAGTGAATACTCTGGAAACACCATATATTTT
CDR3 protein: CASSEYSGNTIYF

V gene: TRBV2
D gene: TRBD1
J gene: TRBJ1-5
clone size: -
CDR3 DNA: TGTGCCAGCAGGGCGGACAGGGGAAGGTTACAGCCCCAGCATTTT
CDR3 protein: CASRADRGRLQPQHF

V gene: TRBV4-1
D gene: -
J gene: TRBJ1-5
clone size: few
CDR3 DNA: TGCGCCAGCAGCCAAGATCCCCCCGGGAGCTATAGCAATCAGCCCCAGCATTTT
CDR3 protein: CASSQDPPGSYSNQPQHF

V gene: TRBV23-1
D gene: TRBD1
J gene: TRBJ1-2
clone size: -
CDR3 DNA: TGCGCCAGAGAGGTTGGGCTGGACAGGGATGCCCCGAGCTATGGCTACACCTTC
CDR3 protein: CAREVGLDRDAPSYGYTF

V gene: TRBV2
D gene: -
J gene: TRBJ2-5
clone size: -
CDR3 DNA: TGTGCCAGCAGTGAAGGGCCTGCGGTTGGGGAGACCCAGTACTTC
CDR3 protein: CASSEGPAVGETQYF

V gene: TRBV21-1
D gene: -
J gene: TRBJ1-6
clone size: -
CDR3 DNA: TGTGCCAGCACCCCCCCCGGGACAGAAAATTCACCCCTCCACTTT
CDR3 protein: CASTPPGTENSPLHF

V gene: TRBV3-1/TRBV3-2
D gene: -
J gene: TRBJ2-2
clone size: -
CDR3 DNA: TGTGCCAGCAGCCAGGGGAGGACCCCCGGGGAGCTGTTTTTT
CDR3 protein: CASSQGRTPGELFF

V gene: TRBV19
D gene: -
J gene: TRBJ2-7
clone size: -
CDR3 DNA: TGTGCCAGTAGTATAGAACAGCCACCCTACGAGCAGTACTTC
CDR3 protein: CASSIEQPPYEQYF

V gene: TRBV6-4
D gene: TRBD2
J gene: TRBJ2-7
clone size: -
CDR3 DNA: TGTGCCAGCAGTGACTGGGCGGGGGGGCCGTACGAGCAGTACTTC
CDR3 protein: CASSDWAGGPYEQYF

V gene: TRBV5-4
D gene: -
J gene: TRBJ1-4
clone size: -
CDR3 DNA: TGTGCCAGCAGCTTGCTGGGACTTGAAAAACTGTTTTTT
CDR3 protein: CASSLLGLEKLFF

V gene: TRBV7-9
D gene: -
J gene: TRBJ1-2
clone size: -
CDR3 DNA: TGTGCCAGCAGCTTAGCAGGACACTCAGCTAACTATGGCTACACCTTC
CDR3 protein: CASSLAGHSANYGYTF

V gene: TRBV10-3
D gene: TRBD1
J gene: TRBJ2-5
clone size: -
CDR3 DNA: TGTGCCATCAGTGAGACAGGGGGAAGTGGCGAGACCCAGTACTTC
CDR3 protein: CAISETGGSGETQYF

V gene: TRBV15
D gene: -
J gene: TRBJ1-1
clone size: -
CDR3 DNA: TGTGCCACCAGCAGAGACCCAGGAAGGGGAGCTTTCTTT
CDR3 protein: CATSRDPGRGAFF

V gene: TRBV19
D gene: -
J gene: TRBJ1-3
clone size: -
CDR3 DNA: TGTGCCAGTAGTATAGGCGCGGGACTGATCTCTGGAAACACCATATATTTT
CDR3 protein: CASSIGAGLISGNTIYF

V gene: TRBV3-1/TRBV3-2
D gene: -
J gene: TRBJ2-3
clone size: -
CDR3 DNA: TGTGCCAGCAGCCAAGTGGGTCGGTTCAGGGATACGCAGTATTTT
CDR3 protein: CASSQVGRFRDTQYF

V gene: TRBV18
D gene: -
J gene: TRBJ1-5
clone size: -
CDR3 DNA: TGTGCCAGCTCACCTCAGGGAAGCAATCAGCCCCAGCATTTT
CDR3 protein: CASSPQGSNQPQHF

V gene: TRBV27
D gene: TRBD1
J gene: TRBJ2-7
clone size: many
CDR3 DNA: TGTGCCAGCAGTTCCGGGACAGGGGGCGCCGAGCAGTACTTC
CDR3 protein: CASSSGTGGAEQYF

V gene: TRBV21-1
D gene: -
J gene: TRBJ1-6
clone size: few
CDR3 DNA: TGTGCCAGCAGCACGTGCGGGGTGTTAAGGACACCCCTCCACTTT
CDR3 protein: CASSTCGVLRTPLHF

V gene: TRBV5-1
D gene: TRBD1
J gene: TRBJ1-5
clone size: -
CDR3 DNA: TGCGCCAGCAGCTTTAACAGGGGCCAGCCCCAGCATTTT
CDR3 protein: CASSFNRGQPQHF